This entry lists 6 T cell receptor beta chains sequenced from one sample in a study of cytomegalovirus exposure and HLA in healthy donors. Method: immunoSEQ multiplex PCR; TCRdb's copy keeps in-frame clones and lacks some. This table holds hundreds of thousands of clones, around 87% found once. Sequencing used PBMCs. Receptor source: a woman aged 18-35 years in good health and CMV-seropositive.

The V gene is TRBV6-1, the J gene TRBJ2-7; 12 bases are shared with TRBD2. The CDR3 contains 13 residues. The junction had 3 bases not matched to a gene; V was cut back by 8 bases and J by 4 bases. CDR1 MNHNS and CDR2 SASEGT come from the germline V gene. The DNA of the CDR3 is TGTGCCAGCCAGACTAGCGGGGGATACGAGCAGTACTTC. This sequence encodes CASQTSGGYEQYF.

Worth noting for this clone: Other DNA sequences in this specimen translate into the identical CDR3. The gene calls are TRBV28 and TRBJ2-7, with TRBD1 identical over 10 bases. V was clipped by 5 bases and J by 4 bases; unmatched bases: 8. The CDR3 runs to 15 residues. Germline CDR1 MDHEN, CDR2 SYDVKM. The CDR3, as DNA: TGTGCCAGCAGTCTCAAGGACAGGGGGTTGTACGAGCAGTACTTC. Amino acids: CASSLKDRGLYEQYF.

This chain joins TRBV11-1 and TRBJ2-7; D gene ambiguous. Germline V lookup: CDR1 SGHAT, CDR2 FQDESV (reference sequence). CDR3 length equals 14 residues. V was trimmed by 0 bases and J by 5 bases, leaving 11 bases between them. The CDR3 reads CASSLAASSNEQYF. In DNA, the CDR3 is TGTGCCAGCAGCTTAGCGGCTAGTTCCAACGAGCAGTACTTC.

CDR3 nucleotides: TGTGCCAGCAGCCCCTCAAGGGAGGTACTCCTAGCTTTCTTT. Its translation: CASSPSREVLLAFF. This rearrangement joins TRBV6-4 to TRBJ1-1, with D uncertain. Trimming cost V 6 bases and J 10 bases, with 21 bases left between them. The CDR3 consists of 14 residues. Per germline, CDR1 MRHNA and CDR2 SNTAGT.

The chain employs TRBV4-1 and TRBJ2-5; TRBD2 agrees at 9 bases. In germline, CDR1 is MGHRA, CDR2 YSYEKL. The CDR3 is 13 amino acids. V lost 6 bases to trimming and J lost 5 bases; unmatched junction nucleotides: 4. The CDR3 DNA reads as TGCGCCAGCAGAAGCGGGAGGAGGGAGACCCAGTACTTC. It codes for CASRSGRRETQYF.

This chain uses TRBV2 with TRBJ2-7; the match to TRBD1 covers 7 bases. The ends lost 7 bases at V and 2 bases at J; junction bases unmatched: 5. There are 13 residues in the CDR3. Germline CDR1 is SNHLY and CDR2 is FYNNEI. The chain's CDR3 is CASKAGGPYEQYF. CDR3 in DNA: TGTGCCAGCAAGGCAGGGGGACCCTACGAGCAGTACTTC.